These T cell receptor beta chains were read from a single sample in a study of identical twins. TCRdb recomputed calls from the 5' RACE reads with MiXCR, one row per CDR3 protein. The profile covers about 340,000 distinct CDR3 sequences, with 9% to 15% appearing a single time and approximately 7.9% taken by the ten largest. The sample was also reused in another study, on yellow fever vaccine responses in identical twins.

The sequencing sample was made of CD8+ T cells sorted from blood. These receptors were collected from a woman younger than 35 in good health. Both conserved end residues are part of each CDR3. The D gene is left open where the match is weak. Size values are once, few and many counts, or a class for expanded clones, and some rows have none.

D gene,V gene,J gene,CDR3 length,clone size,CDR3 protein,CDR3 DNA
TRBD1,TRBV27,TRBJ2-2,16,few,CASSLRAGGWTGELFF,TGTGCCAGCAGTTTGAGGGCAGGGGGCTGGACCGGGGAGCTGTTTTTT
TRBD1,TRBV2,TRBJ1-2,11,-,CASRTGGGYTF,TGTGCCAGCAGAACAGGGGGAGGCTACACCTTC
TRBD1,TRBV28,TRBJ2-5,16,-,CASEGDSSSRPETQYF,TGTGCCAGCGAGGGGGACAGCAGCTCTCGGCCGGAGACCCAGTACTTC
-,TRBV19,TRBJ1-2,13,few,CASSPSTNYGYTF,TGTGCCAGTAGTCCCTCCACCAACTATGGCTACACCTTC
-,TRBV2,TRBJ2-7,13,few,CASTLGRSYEQYF,TGTGCCAGCACCCTGGGCCGTTCCTACGAGCAGTACTTC
TRBD2,TRBV7-8,TRBJ2-2,18,-,CASSQTEGLAGITGELFF,TGTGCCAGCAGCCAAACCGAGGGGCTAGCGGGGATCACCGGGGAGCTGTTTTTT
-,TRBV28,TRBJ2-5,17,-,CASSLTRTGGRGETQYF,TGTGCCAGCAGTTTGACGAGGACTGGGGGCCGCGGAGAGACCCAGTACTTC
-,TRBV7-9,TRBJ1-1,11,-,CASTGGTEAFF,TGTGCCAGCACTGGAGGGACTGAAGCTTTCTTT
-,TRBV15,TRBJ2-7,17,-,CATSRVPGRGLTYEQYF,TGTGCCACCAGCAGGGTCCCAGGACGGGGCCTCACCTACGAGCAGTACTTC
-,TRBV5-1,TRBJ1-1,14,few,CASRLTTGNTEAFF,TGCGCCAGCAGATTAACTACAGGGAACACTGAAGCTTTCTTT